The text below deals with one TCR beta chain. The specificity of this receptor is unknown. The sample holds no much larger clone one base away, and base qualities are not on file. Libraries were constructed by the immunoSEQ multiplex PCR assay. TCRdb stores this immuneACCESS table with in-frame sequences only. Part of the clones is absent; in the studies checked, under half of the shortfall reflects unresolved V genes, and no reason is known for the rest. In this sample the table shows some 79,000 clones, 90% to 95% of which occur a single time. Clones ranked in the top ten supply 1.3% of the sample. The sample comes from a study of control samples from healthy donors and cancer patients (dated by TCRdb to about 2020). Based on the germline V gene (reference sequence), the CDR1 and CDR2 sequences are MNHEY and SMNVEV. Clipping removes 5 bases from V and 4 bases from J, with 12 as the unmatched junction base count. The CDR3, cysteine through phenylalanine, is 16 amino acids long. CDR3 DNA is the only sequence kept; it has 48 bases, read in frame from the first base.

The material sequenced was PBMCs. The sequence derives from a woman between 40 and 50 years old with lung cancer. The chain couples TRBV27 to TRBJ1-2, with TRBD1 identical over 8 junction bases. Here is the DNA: TGTGCCAGCAGTCCCGGGACAGGTACCCTTGGCTATGGCTACACCTTC. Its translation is CASSPGTGTLGYGYTF.